The clone carrying this T cell receptor beta chain came up a few times. This sample is drawn from a study of control samples from healthy donors and cancer patients. Using immunoSEQ multiplex PCR, the repertoire was profiled, and TCRdb retains in-frame clones only, with some absent. This repertoire shows over 90,000 clones, around 90% found once; its top ten account for 2.5%. Material for sequencing was blood. This TCR came from a woman aged 18-35 years in good health.

The CDR3 sequence is CATSDGGRDTGELFF. The DNA of the CDR3 is TGTGCCACCAGTGACGGGGGGCGGGACACCGGGGAGCTGTTTTTT. The chain carries TRBV24-1 and TRBJ2-2; TRBD2 might be the D (7 bases). CDR1 is KGHDR and CDR2 is SFDVKD in the germline V gene. Trimming removed 4 bases at V and 3 bases at J, with 11 bases between. The CDR3 length is 15 residues.